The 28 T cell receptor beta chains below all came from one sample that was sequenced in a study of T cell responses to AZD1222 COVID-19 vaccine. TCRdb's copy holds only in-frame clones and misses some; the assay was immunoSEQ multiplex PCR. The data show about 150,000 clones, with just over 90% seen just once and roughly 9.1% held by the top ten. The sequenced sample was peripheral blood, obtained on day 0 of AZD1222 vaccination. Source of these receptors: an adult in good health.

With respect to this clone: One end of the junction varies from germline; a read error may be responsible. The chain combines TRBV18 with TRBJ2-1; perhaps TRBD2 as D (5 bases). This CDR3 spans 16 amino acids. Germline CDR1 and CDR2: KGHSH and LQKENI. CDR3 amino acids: CASSPYEGRSSNEQFF. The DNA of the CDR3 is TGTGCCAGCTCACCATATGAGGGTCGGTCCTCCAATGAGCAGTTCTTC.

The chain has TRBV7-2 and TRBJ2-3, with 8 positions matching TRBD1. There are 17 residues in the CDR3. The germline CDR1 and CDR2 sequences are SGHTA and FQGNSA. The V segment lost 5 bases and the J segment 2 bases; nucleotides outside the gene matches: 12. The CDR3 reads CASSRSSTGVFTDTQYF. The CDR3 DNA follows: TGTGCCAGCAGCAGAAGCTCGACAGGGGTTTTCACAGATACGCAGTATTTT. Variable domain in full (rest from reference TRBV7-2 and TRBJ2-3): GAGVSQSPSNKVTEKGKDVELRCDPISGHTALYWYRQSLGQGLEFLIYFQGNSAPDKSGLPSDRFSAERTGGSVSTLTIQRTQQEDSAVYLCASSRSSTGVFTDTQYFGPGTRLTVL.

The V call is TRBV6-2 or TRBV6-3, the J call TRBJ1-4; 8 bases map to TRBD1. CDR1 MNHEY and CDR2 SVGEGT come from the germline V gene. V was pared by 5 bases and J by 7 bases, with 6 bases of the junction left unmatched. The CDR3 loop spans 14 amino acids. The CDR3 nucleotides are TGTGCCAGCAGTACCGGGACAGGTGGTGAAAAACTGTTTTTT. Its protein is CASSTGTGGEKLFF.

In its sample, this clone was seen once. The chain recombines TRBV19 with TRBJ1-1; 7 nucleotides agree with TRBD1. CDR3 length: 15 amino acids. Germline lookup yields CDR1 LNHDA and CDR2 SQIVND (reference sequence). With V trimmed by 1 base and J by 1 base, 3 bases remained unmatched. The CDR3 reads CASSIVAGGNTEAFF. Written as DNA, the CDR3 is TGTGCCAGTAGTATAGTGGCAGGGGGGAACACTGAAGCTTTCTTT.

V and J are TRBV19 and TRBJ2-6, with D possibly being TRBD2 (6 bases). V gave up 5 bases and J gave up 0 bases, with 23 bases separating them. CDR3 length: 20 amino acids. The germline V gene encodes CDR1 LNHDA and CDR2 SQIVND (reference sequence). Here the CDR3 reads CASSPSRRGRYLSGANVLTF. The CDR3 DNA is TGTGCCAGTAGTCCCTCCAGGAGGGGCCGCTACCTCTCTGGGGCCAACGTCCTGACTTTC.

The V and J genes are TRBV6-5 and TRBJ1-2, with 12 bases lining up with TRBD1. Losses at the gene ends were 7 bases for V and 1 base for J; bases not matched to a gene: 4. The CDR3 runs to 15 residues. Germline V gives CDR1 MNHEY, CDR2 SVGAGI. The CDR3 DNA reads TGTGCCAGCACGGGACAGGGGGCGAATAACTATGGCTACACCTTC. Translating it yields CASTGQGANNYGYTF.

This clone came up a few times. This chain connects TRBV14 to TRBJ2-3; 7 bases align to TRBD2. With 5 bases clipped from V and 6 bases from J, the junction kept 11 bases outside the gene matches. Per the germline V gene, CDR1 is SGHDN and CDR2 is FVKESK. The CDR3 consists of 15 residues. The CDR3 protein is CASSAGLSITDTQYF. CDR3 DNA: TGTGCCAGCAGCGCGGGACTATCTATAACGGATACGCAGTATTTT.

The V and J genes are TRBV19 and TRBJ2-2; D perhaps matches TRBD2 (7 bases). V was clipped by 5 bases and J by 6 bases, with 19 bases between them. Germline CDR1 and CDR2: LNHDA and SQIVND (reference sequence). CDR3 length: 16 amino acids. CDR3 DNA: TGTGCCAGTAGTCTAATGTGGGGGGGCCTCCCCGGGGAGCTGTTTTTT. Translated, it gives CASSLMWGGLPGELFF.

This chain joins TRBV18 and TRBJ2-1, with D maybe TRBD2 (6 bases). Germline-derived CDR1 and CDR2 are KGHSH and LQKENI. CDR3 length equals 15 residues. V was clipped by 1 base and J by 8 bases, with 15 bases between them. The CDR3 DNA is TGTGCCAGCTCACCACGACCCGGAGGGGTGTATGAGCAGTTCTTC. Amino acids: CASSPRPGGVYEQFF.

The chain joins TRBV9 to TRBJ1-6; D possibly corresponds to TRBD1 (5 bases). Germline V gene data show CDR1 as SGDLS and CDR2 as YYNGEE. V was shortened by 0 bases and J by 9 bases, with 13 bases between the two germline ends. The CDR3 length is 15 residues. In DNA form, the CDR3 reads TGTGCCAGCAGCGTAGGTCCGCAGAGGGGTTCACCCCTCCACTTT. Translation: CASSVGPQRGSPLHF.

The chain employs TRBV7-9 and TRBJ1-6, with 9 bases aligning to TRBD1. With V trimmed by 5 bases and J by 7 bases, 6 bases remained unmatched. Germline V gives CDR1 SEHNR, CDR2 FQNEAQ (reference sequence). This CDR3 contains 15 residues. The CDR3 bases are TGTGCCAGCAGCCAAAGACAGGGGGGAAATTCACCCCTCCACTTT. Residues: CASSQRQGGNSPLHF.

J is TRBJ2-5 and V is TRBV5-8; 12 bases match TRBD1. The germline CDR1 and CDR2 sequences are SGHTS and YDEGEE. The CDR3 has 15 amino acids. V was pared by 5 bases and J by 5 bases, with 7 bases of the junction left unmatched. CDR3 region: CASRPGTGGEETQYF. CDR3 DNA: TGTGCCAGCAGGCCTGGGACAGGGGGCGAGGAGACCCAGTACTTC.

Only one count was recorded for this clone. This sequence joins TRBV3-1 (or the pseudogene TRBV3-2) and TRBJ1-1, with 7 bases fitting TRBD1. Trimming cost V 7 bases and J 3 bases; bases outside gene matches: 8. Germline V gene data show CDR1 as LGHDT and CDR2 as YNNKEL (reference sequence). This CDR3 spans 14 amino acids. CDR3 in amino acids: CASNWGQRDTEAFF. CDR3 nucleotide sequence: TGTGCCAGCAATTGGGGACAGCGAGACACTGAAGCTTTCTTT.

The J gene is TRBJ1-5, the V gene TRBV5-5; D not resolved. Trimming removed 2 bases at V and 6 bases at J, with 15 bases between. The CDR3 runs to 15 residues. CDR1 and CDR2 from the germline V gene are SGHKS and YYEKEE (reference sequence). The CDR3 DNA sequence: TGTGCCAGCAGCTTACCCACCGAGGCGGTTCAGCCCCAGCATTTT. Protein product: CASSLPTEAVQPQHF.

The CDR3 is CASISRTGYNSPLHF. CDR3 nucleotides: TGTGCCAGCATTTCTCGGACGGGTTATAATTCACCCCTCCACTTT. The chain recombines TRBV2 with TRBJ1-6; D unresolved. With 7 bases removed from V and 4 bases from J, the gap between germline ends came to 14 bases. The CDR3 loop spans 15 amino acids. The germline gives CDR1 SNHLY, CDR2 FYNNEI.

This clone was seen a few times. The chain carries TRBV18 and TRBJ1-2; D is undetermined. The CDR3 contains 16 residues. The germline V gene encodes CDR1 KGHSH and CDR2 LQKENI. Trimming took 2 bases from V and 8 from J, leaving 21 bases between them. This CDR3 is CASSPRAGRPPVGYTF. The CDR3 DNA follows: TGTGCCAGCTCACCAAGAGCGGGGAGGCCCCCCGTCGGCTACACCTTC.

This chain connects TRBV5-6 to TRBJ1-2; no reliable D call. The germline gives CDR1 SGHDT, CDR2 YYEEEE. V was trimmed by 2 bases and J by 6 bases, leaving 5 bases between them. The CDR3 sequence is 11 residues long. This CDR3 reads CASSLEDGYTF. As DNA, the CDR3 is TGTGCCAGCAGCTTAGAGGATGGCTACACCTTC. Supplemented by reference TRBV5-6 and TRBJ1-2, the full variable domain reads DAGVTQSPTHLIKTRGQQVTLRCSPKSGHDTVSWYQQALGQGPQFIFQYYEEEERQRGNFPDRFSGHQFPNYSSELNVNALLLGDSALYLCASSLEDGYTFGSGTRLTVV.

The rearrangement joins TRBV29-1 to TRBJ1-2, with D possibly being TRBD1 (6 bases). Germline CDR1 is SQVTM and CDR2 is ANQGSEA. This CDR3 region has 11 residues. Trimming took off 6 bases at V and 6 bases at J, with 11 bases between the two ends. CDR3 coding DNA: TGCAGCGTCGCAGGGGAGGATGGCTACACCTTC. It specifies CSVAGEDGYTF.

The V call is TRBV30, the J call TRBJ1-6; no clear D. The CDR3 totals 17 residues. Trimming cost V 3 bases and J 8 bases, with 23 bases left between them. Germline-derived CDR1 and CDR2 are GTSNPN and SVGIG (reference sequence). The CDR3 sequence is CAWSHPPGTIYDSPLHF. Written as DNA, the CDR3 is TGTGCCTGGAGCCATCCGCCAGGTACAATTTACGATTCACCCCTCCACTTT.

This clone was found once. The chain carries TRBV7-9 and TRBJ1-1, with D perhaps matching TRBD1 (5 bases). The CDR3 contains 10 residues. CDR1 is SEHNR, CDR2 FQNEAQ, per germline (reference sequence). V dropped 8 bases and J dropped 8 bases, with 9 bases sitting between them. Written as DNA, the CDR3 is TGTGCCAGCCATCGACAGGAAGCTTTCTTT. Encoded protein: CASHRQEAFF.

The CDR3 DNA follows: TGTGCCAGCAGCTTTTACAGCTTGAACACTGAAGCTTTCTTT. It specifies CASSFYSLNTEAFF. The chain carries TRBV5-6 and TRBJ1-1, with no clear D. Per germline, CDR1 SGHDT and CDR2 YYEEEE. The CDR3 runs 14 residues. V lost 2 bases to trimming and J lost 0 bases, with 8 bases between them.

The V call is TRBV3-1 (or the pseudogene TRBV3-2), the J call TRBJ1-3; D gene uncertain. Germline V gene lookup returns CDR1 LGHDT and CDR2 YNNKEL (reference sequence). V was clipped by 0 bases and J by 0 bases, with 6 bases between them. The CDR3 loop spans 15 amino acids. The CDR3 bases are TGTGCCAGCAGCCAAGATACTATCTCTGGAAACACCATATATTTT. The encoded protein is CASSQDTISGNTIYF.

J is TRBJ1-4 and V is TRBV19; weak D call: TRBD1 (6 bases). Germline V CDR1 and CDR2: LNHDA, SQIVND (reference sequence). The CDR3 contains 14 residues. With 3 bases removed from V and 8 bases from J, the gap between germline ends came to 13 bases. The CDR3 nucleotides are TGTGCCAGTAGTATTGACAGGCTAGGAGAAAAACTGTTTTTT. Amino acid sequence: CASSIDRLGEKLFF.

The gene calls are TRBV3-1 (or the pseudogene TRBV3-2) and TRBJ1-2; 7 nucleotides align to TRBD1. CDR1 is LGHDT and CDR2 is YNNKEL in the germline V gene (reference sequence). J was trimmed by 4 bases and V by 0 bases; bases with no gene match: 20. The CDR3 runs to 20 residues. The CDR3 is CASSQDIPSCRQGDSYGYTF. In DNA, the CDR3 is TGTGCCAGCAGCCAAGATATCCCTTCTTGCCGACAGGGTGATAGCTATGGCTACACCTTC.

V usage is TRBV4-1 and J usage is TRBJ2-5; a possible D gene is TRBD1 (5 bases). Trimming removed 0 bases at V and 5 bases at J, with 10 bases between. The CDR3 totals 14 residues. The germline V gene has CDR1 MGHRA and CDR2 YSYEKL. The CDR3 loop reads CASSQDTRVETQYF. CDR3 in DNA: TGCGCCAGCAGCCAAGACACCAGGGTGGAGACCCAGTACTTC.

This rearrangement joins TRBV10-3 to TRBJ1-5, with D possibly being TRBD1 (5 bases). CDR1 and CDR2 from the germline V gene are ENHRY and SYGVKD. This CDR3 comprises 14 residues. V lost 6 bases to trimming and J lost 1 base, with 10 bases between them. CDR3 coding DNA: TGTGCCATCAGCAAGACAGTAAGCAATCAGCCCCAGCATTTT. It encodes CAISKTVSNQPQHF.

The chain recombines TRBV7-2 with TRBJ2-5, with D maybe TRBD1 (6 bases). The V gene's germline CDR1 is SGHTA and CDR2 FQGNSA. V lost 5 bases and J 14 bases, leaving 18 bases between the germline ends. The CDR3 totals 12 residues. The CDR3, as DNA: TGTGCCAGCAGCCCCAGACAGGCGAAACTTTACTTC. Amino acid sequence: CASSPRQAKLYF.

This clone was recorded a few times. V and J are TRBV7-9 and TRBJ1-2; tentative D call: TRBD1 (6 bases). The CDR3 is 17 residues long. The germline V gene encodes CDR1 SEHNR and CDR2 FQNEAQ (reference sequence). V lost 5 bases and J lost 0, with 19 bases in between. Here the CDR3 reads CASSVLRTAPSNYGYTF. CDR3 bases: TGTGCCAGCAGCGTCCTCCGGACAGCACCTTCTAACTATGGCTACACCTTC.